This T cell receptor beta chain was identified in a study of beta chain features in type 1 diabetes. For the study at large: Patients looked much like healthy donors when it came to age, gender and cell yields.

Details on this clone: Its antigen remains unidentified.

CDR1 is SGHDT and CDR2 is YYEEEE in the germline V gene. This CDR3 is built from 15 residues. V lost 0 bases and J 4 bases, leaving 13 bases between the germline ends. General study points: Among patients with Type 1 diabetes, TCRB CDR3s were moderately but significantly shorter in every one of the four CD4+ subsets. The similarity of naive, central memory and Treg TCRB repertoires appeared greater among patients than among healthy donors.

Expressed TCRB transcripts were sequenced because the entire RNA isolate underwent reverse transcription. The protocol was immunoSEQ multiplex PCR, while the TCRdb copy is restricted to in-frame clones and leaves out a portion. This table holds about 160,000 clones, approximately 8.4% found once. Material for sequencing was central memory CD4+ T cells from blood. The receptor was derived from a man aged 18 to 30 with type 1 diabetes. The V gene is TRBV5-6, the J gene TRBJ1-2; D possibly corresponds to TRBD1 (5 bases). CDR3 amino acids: CASSLATDQGYGYTF. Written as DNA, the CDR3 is TGTGCCAGCAGCTTGGCCACGGATCAGGGCTATGGCTACACCTTC.